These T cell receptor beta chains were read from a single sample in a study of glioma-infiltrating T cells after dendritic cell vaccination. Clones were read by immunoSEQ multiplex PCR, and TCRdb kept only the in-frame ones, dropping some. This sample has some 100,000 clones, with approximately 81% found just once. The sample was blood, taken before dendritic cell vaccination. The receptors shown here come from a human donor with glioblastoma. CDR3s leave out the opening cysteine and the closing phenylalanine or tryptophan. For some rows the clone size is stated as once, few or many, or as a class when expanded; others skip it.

CDR3: ASSLLLRWNYGYT; size: -; J: TRBJ1-2; V: TRBV11-2
CDR3: ASSLQQETQY; size: -; J: TRBJ2-5; V: TRBV7-9
CDR3: ASSAGFGGTPYEQY; size: once; J: TRBJ2-7; V: TRBV9
CDR3: ASSLDTGAFDMYQETQY; size: -; J: TRBJ2-5; V: TRBV5-6
CDR3: ATSRPTRDRGYT; size: -; J: TRBJ1-2; V: TRBV15
CDR3: ASSYGTVQETQY; size: -; J: TRBJ2-5; V: TRBV5-5
CDR3: ASSLIREDTQY; size: -; J: TRBJ2-3; V: TRBV7-8
CDR3: ASSPYGQSNTEAF; size: -; J: TRBJ1-1; V: TRBV18
CDR3: ASSQEQGGGGTGELF; size: -; J: TRBJ2-2; V: TRBV4-2
CDR3: ASSWDSPTDTQY; size: -; J: TRBJ2-3; V: TRBV5-1
CDR3: ASSQDAGGNNQPQH; size: -; J: TRBJ1-5; V: TRBV4-2
CDR3: ASSPPGGGSYNEQF; size: -; J: TRBJ2-1; V: TRBV18
CDR3: TSSQAAEAREEGDTQY; size: -; J: TRBJ2-3; V: TRBV1
CDR3: ASRDSFNSPLH; size: few; J: TRBJ1-6; V: TRBV27
CDR3: ASGRDRYSPLH; size: -; J: TRBJ1-6; V: TRBV10-1
CDR3: ASSNRGDQPQH; size: -; J: TRBJ1-5; V: TRBV18
CDR3: ATSREDRAYSPLH; size: many; J: TRBJ1-6; V: TRBV15
CDR3: ASSLLTRADTQY; size: few; J: TRBJ2-3; V: TRBV6-1
CDR3: ATREVPGGTNTEAF; size: -; J: TRBJ1-1; V: TRBV10-3
CDR3: ASRRTSGTYEQY; size: -; J: TRBJ2-7; V: TRBV5-1
CDR3: AISEPYTGRNTEAF; size: -; J: TRBJ1-1; V: TRBV10-3
CDR3: ASSLEIIANYGYT; size: -; J: TRBJ1-2; V: TRBV5-6
CDR3: ASSEAPESYEQY; size: few; J: TRBJ2-7; V: TRBV2
CDR3: AISESGLAGGQIEQF; size: -; J: TRBJ2-1; V: TRBV10-3
CDR3: ASSFGQGDQPQH; size: -; J: TRBJ1-5; V: TRBV5-1
CDR3: ASSGTGGNQPQH; size: -; J: TRBJ1-5; V: TRBV2
CDR3: ASSMVRGAGQPQH; size: -; J: TRBJ1-5; V: TRBV19
CDR3: ASSEVGGDQPQH; size: -; J: TRBJ1-5; V: TRBV7-6
CDR3: ASSSPRISGDTQY; size: once; J: TRBJ2-3; V: TRBV6-5
CDR3: AICPREGNTEAF; size: -; J: TRBJ1-1; V: TRBV10-3
CDR3: ASSYGTGGQNIQY; size: -; J: TRBJ2-4; V: TRBV5-8
CDR3: ASSQITPRGQPQH; size: -; J: TRBJ1-5; V: TRBV4-2
CDR3: ASRTLGLAGVNEQY; size: -; J: TRBJ2-7; V: TRBV27
CDR3: ASSLGTGGVGQPQH; size: -; J: TRBJ1-5; V: TRBV18
CDR3: ASSVYRGASEAF; size: -; J: TRBJ1-1; V: TRBV19
CDR3: ASSPHPGTQY; size: -; J: TRBJ2-3; V: TRBV5-1
CDR3: ASGLGTGAFQPQH; size: -; J: TRBJ1-5; V: TRBV12-5
CDR3: ASSVGPGNQPQH; size: -; J: TRBJ1-5; V: TRBV9
CDR3: ASSLEGTGLYEQY; size: -; J: TRBJ2-7; V: TRBV6-1
CDR3: ASNGGSNYGYT; size: few; J: TRBJ1-2; V: TRBV19
CDR3: AWSFHSGNTIY; size: -; J: TRBJ1-3; V: TRBV30
CDR3: ASSQRQGHYGYT; size: -; J: TRBJ1-2; V: TRBV5-6
CDR3: ASNLGAWDEKLF; size: few; J: TRBJ1-4; V: TRBV19
CDR3: ASSDRGGNQPQH; size: -; J: TRBJ1-5; V: TRBV2
CDR3: ASSLDPGDRNYGYT; size: -; J: TRBJ1-2; V: TRBV7-6
CDR3: ASSFDSPGPEAF; size: once; J: TRBJ1-1; V: TRBV5-1
CDR3: ASSYSSTGQYYGYT; size: many; J: TRBJ1-2; V: TRBV6-5
CDR3: ASSNSGDLYEQY; size: -; J: TRBJ2-7; V: TRBV6-1
CDR3: SAREVTGCT; size: -; J: TRBJ1-2; V: TRBV20-1
CDR3: ASSQDPVGGGWETQY; size: -; J: TRBJ2-5; V: TRBV4-2
CDR3: ASSPQGLANEQF; size: few; J: TRBJ2-1; V: TRBV9
CDR3: ASSLGREGNMQY; size: -; J: TRBJ2-3; V: TRBV5-8
CDR3: ASSRDTGNTEAF; size: -; J: TRBJ1-1; V: TRBV5-1
CDR3: ASSLDRGSYEQY; size: -; J: TRBJ2-7; V: TRBV7-6
CDR3: ASSPPGVGNTIY; size: few; J: TRBJ1-3; V: TRBV5-1
CDR3: AWSAGTGHEKLF; size: -; J: TRBJ1-4; V: TRBV30
CDR3: ASSKQNSPLH; size: once; J: TRBJ1-6; V: TRBV19
CDR3: ASSQAGGMNTEAF; size: -; J: TRBJ1-1; V: TRBV5-1
CDR3: ASSFAQNTEAF; size: -; J: TRBJ1-1; V: TRBV7-8
CDR3: ASRGQGNYEQY; size: -; J: TRBJ2-7; V: TRBV6-6